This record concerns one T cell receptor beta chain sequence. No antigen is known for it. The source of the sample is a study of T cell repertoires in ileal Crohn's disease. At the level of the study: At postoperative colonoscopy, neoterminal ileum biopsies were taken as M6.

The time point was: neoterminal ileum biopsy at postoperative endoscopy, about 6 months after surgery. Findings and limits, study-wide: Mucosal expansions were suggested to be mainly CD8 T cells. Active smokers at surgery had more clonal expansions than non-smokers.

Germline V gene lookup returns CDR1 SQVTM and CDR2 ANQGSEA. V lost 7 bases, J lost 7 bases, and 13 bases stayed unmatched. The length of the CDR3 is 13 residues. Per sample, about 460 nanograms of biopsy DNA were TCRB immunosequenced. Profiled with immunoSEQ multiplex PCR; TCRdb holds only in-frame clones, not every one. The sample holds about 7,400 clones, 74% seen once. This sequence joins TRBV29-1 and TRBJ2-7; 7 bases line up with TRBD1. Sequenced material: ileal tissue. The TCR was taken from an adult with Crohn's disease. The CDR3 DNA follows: TGCAGCGCGGGACAGACAAACTCGCGGGAGCAGTACTTC. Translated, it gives CSAGQTNSREQYF.